Presented here are 11 T cell receptor beta chains from one specimen sequenced in a study of spatial heterogeneity in lung cancer. Whole-study results and caveats: Expanded intratumoral alpha and beta TCR counts tracked tumor mutation counts.

Time point defined: sample taken at primary tumor resection. TCRdb redid the calling of the 5' RACE reads with MiXCR, one entry per CDR3 protein. The data show 100,000 to 110,000 distinct CDR3 sequences, around 4.3% seen once. Antigens for these TCRs are unknown. The sample consisted of lung tumor tissue, taken at surgery. Source of these receptors: a male donor with early-stage non-small cell lung cancer.

This clonotype has ten or more counts. The genes are TRBV12-3 or TRBV12-4 and TRBJ2-6, with unresolved D. Trimming left V 5 bases short and J 1 base short, with 12 bases between. The CDR3 has 16 amino acids. CDR3 in amino acids: CASSPGGSSGANVLTF. CDR3 in DNA: TGTGCCAGCAGTCCAGGTGGGTCTTCTGGGGCCAACGTCCTGACTTTC.

This clonotype was counted ten times or more. The rearrangement joins TRBV4-1 to TRBJ1-1, with 7 bases matching TRBD1. The ends lost 1 base at V and 2 bases at J; junction bases unmatched: 7. The CDR3 covers 16 residues. CDR1 is MGHRA and CDR2 is YSYEKL in the germline V gene. Here the CDR3 DNA reads TGCGCCAGCAGCCAAGTGCCGCCAGGGGGTAACACTGAAGCTTTCTTT. Encoded protein: CASSQVPPGGNTEAFF.

This clonotype was recorded many times. This chain connects TRBV11-3 to TRBJ2-1, with D possibly TRBD2 on 6 matching bases. Germline CDR1 is SGHNT and CDR2 is YENEEA. The V gene lost 6 bases and the J gene lost 8 bases, with 17 bases spanning the gap. There are 14 residues in the CDR3. The CDR3 DNA sequence: TGTGCCAGCAGGGGGGGAAAAGGAGGAGATGAGCAGTTCTTC. Residues: CASRGGKGGDEQFF.

This clonotype was seen only a few times. The chain couples TRBV2 to TRBJ2-4; D gene unclear. The CDR3 sequence is 14 residues long. Germline V gene sequence: CDR1 SNHLY, CDR2 FYNNEI. V lost 7 bases and J lost 9, with 19 bases in between. CDR3 sequence (DNA): TGTGCCAGCACCGTGACCCTGGGAATGGGCATTCAGTACTTC. Its protein is CASTVTLGMGIQYF. The full variable domain, in which reference TRBV2 and TRBJ2-4 provide the parts outside the CDR3, is EPEVTQTPSHQVTQMGQEVILRCVPISNHLYFYWYRQILGQKVEFLVSFYNNEISEKSEIFDDQFSVERPDGSNFTLKIRSTKLEDSAMYFCASTVTLGMGIQYFGAGTRLSVL.

This clonotype was detected many times. The rearrangement uses TRBV6-2 or TRBV6-3 and TRBJ1-2; D gene uncertain. CDR3 size: 14 residues. Between the trimmed V and J ends, which lost 7 bases and 2 bases, there was a span of 14 bases. The germline V gene encodes CDR1 MNHEY and CDR2 SVGEGT. In nucleotides, the CDR3 is TGTGCCAGCAAGGTCGTCGAAAAGAACTATGGCTACACCTTC. Translating it yields CASKVVEKNYGYTF.

This clonotype occurred many times. The CDR3 DNA is TGCGCCAGCAGCTTGGCGGGGGACACTGAAGCTTTCTTT. This translates into CASSLAGDTEAFF. The rearrangement joins TRBV5-1 to TRBJ1-1, with D perhaps matching TRBD1 (5 bases). The length of the CDR3 is 13 residues. From germline, CDR1 is SGHRS and CDR2 YFSETQ. V lost 0 bases and J 3 bases, leaving 6 bases between the germline ends.

In its sample, this clonotype was seen a few times. The V and J genes are TRBV7-2 and TRBJ2-1, with D maybe TRBD2 (7 bases). The CDR3 totals 16 residues. Germline V gives CDR1 SGHTA, CDR2 FQGNSA. Trimming removed 1 base from V and 2 bases from J, with 12 bases in between. The CDR3 DNA reads TGTGCCAGCAGCTTAGACCGCGGGGGCACCTACAATGAGCAGTTCTTC. The encoded protein is CASSLDRGGTYNEQFF.

This clonotype has at least ten counts. CDR3 DNA: TGCGCCAGCAGTGAGTCGAAGAGGGACCAGCCCCAGCATTTT. It codes for CASSESKRDQPQHF. The chain uses TRBV10-2 and TRBJ1-5; possible D gene TRBD1, 5 bases. The V end lost 0 bases, the J end lost 7 bases, and 10 bases lay between the germline ends. Germline V gives CDR1 WSHSY, CDR2 SAAADI. The CDR3 loop spans 14 amino acids.

This clonotype was recorded a few times. The chain employs TRBV15 and TRBJ2-4; 7 positions agree with TRBD2. Trimming cost V 5 bases and J 6 bases; bases outside gene matches: 7. Germline V gene data show CDR1 as LNHNV and CDR2 as YYDKDF (reference sequence). This CDR3 comprises 14 residues. For the CDR3, the DNA is TGTGCCACCAGCTCATCGGGAGGTAGAAACATTCAGTACTTC. It encodes CATSSSGGRNIQYF. The full variable domain, with the rest looked up from reference TRBV15 and TRBJ2-4, is DAMVIQNPRYQVTQFGKPVTLSCSQTLNHNVMYWYQQKSSQAPKLLFHYYDKDFNNEADTPDNFQSRRPNTSFCFLDIRSPGLGDTAMYLCATSSSGGRNIQYFGAGTRLSVL.

This clonotype showed up just a few times. The rearrangement joins TRBV5-1 to TRBJ2-3, with D uncertain. Germline V gives CDR1 SGHRS, CDR2 YFSETQ. V was trimmed by 5 bases and J by 2 bases, leaving 9 bases between them. The CDR3 loop spans 13 amino acids. CDR3 in DNA: TGCGCCAGCAGAGCCTCTATCACAGATACGCAGTATTTT. Translation: CASRASITDTQYF.

This clonotype was observed many times. V and J are TRBV7-2 and TRBJ1-1, with D perhaps matching TRBD1 (6 bases). Germline CDR1 SGHTA, CDR2 FQGNSA. The CDR3 loop spans 14 amino acids. Trimming removed 1 base at V and 3 bases at J, with 9 bases between. CDR3 bases: TGTGCCAGCAGCTTAGTGAGGGGGTACACTGAAGCTTTCTTT. It encodes CASSLVRGYTEAFF.